These 9 T cell receptor beta chains were all obtained from the same sample, sequenced in a study of metastatic and nonmetastatic thyroid tumors. TCRdb re-analyzed the PCR reads using MiXCR. The data show around 30,000 clones, around 20% seen once. All patients were untreated before thyroid surgery. Sequencing was done on a sample of blood. The receptors were sampled from a female donor with papillary thyroid cancer or a benign thyroid nodule (not recorded which). Some clones in this sample may be carry-over from other donors' samples.

V and J are TRBV11-1 and TRBJ2-5; 7 bases align to TRBD2. The CDR3 consists of 13 residues. V lost 5 bases, J lost 3 bases, and 3 bases stayed unmatched. Germline V gene lookup returns CDR1 SGHAT and CDR2 FQDESV (reference sequence). CDR3 nucleotide sequence: TGTGCCAGCAGCCCCCTAGCGGAAGAGACCCAGTACTTC. Its protein is CASSPLAEETQYF.

This clone was seen at least ten times. J is TRBJ2-7 and V is TRBV6-1; D possibly corresponds to TRBD2 (5 bases). Germline assignment: CDR1 MNHNS and CDR2 SASEGT. Trimming stripped 9 bases from V and 3 bases from J, with 15 bases between. There are 13 residues in the CDR3. This CDR3 is CASSHLAGYEQYF. CDR3 nucleotides: TGTGCCAGTTCCCATCTAGCTGGCTACGAGCAGTACTTC.

V gene TRBV20-1 combines with J gene TRBJ2-1; weak D call: TRBD2 (6 bases). With 0 bases removed from V and 3 bases from J, the gap between germline ends came to 15 bases. CDR3 length: 16 residues. CDR1 DFQATT and CDR2 SNEGSKA come from the germline V gene (reference sequence). The CDR3 here is CSARDSASALYNEQFF. In DNA, the CDR3 is TGCAGTGCTAGAGATTCGGCTAGCGCGCTCTACAATGAGCAGTTCTTC.

The V call is TRBV29-1, the J call TRBJ2-5; no clear D gene. The CDR3 runs 14 residues. Germline values: CDR1 SQVTM, CDR2 ANQGSEA. The germline V and J ends were trimmed by 5 bases and 3 bases, with 16 bases remaining between them. The chain's CDR3 is CSVLPYLEEETQYF. CDR3 nucleotide sequence: TGCAGCGTTTTGCCCTACTTAGAGGAAGAGACCCAGTACTTC. Full variable domain (missing parts from reference TRBV29-1 and TRBJ2-5): SAVISQKPSRDICQRGTSLTIQCQVDSQVTMMFWYRQQPGQSLTLIATANQGSEATYESGFVIDKFPISRPNLTFSTLTVSNMSPEDSSIYLCSVLPYLEEETQYFGPGTRLLVL.

This clone was seen more than once but under ten times. Different DNA sequences within this sample yield the same CDR3. V gene TRBV4-1 combines with J gene TRBJ2-7; no firm D call. Germline CDR1 reads MGHRA; CDR2 reads YSYEKL. There are 15 residues in the CDR3. V gave up 1 base and J gave up 0 bases, with 10 bases separating them. The CDR3 DNA is TGCGCCAGCAGCCAAGGGGTTAGGAGCTCCTACGAGCAGTACTTC. This codes for CASSQGVRSSYEQYF.

Ten or more counts support this clone. The chain uses TRBV6-1 and TRBJ1-2; 8 bases map to TRBD1. The CDR3 contains 13 residues. After removal of 6 bases from V and 6 bases from J, the junction contained 6 bases not matched to a gene. CDR1 MNHNS and CDR2 SASEGT come from the germline V gene. The CDR3: CASRTTGVNGYTF. The CDR3 coding sequence is TGTGCCAGCAGGACGACAGGGGTGAATGGCTACACCTTC.

The chain joins TRBV30 to TRBJ2-2; TRBD1 matches 9 bases. This CDR3 comprises 14 residues. Germline CDR1 and CDR2: GTSNPN and SVGIG (reference sequence). V was pared by 7 bases and J by 1 base, with 4 bases of the junction left unmatched. CDR3 in amino acids: CAYRTGENTGELFF. CDR3 sequence (DNA): TGTGCCTATAGGACAGGGGAGAACACCGGGGAGCTGTTTTTT.

This clone is labeled as medium-sized. V and J are TRBV5-8 and TRBJ1-6; no firm D call. Germline CDR1 SGHTS, CDR2 YDEGEE. Trimming took off 2 bases at V and 7 bases at J, with 10 bases between the two ends. The CDR3 loop spans 14 amino acids. CDR3 sequence: CASSFASGNSPLHF. CDR3 DNA sequence: TGTGCCAGCAGCTTTGCCAGCGGGAATTCACCCCTCCACTTT.

The rearrangement joins TRBV6-1 to TRBJ2-2; 11 positions match TRBD1. The V segment lost 8 bases and the J segment 4 bases; nucleotides outside the gene matches: 3. The CDR3 covers 14 residues. Looked up from germline, CDR1 is MNHNS and CDR2 is SASEGT. CDR3 nucleotide sequence: TGTGCCAGCCATGGACAGGGGGCCACCGGGGAGCTGTTTTTT. It translates to CASHGQGATGELFF.